This T cell receptor (beta chain) appears in the sequencing data of a study of beta chain features in type 1 diabetes. On the study more broadly: Investigators examined some 100 million sorted cells across all samples. Study results and caveats: All four CD4+ subsets from Type 1 diabetes patients carried moderately but significantly shorter TCRB CDR3s. Insertion counts at VDJ junctions were lower in type 1 diabetes patients, who also showed more deletions there.

Note on this clone: Its antigen is currently unknown.

CD45RO/CCR7/CD25/CD127/CD95/CD27 separated CD4+ naive, central memory, regulatory and stem cell-like memory cells by sorting. Expressed TCRB transcripts were sequenced, since all the RNA that had been isolated was reverse transcribed. Repertoires were generated with immunoSEQ multiplex PCR, while TCRdb's copy carries only in-frame clones and drops some. The sample consists of hundreds of thousands of clones, roughly a tenth of them appearing once. Sequencing was done on a sample of naive CD4+ T cells from blood. The sequence came from a man aged 25 to 40 with type 1 diabetes.

In DNA, the CDR3 is TGTGCCAGCAGGCCCATTAGCTACGAGCAGTACTTC. Translating it yields CASRPISYEQYF. The chain employs TRBV2 and TRBJ2-7; D uncertain. The V and J ends lost 6 bases and 3 bases respectively, with 9 bases between them. CDR1 SNHLY and CDR2 FYNNEI come from the germline V gene. The CDR3 loop spans 12 amino acids.